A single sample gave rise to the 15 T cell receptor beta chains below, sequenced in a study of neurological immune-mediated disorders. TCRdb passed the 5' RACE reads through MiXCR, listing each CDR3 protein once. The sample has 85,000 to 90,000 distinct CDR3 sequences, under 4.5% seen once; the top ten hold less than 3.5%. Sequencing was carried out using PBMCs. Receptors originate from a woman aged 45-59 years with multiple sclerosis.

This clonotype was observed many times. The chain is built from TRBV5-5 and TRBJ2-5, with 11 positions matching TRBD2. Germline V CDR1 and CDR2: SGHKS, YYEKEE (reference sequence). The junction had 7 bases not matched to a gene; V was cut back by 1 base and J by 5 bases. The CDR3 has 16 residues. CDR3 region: CASSLPTSGARETQYF. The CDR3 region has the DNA TGTGCCAGCAGCTTGCCGACTAGCGGGGCCCGGGAGACCCAGTACTTC.

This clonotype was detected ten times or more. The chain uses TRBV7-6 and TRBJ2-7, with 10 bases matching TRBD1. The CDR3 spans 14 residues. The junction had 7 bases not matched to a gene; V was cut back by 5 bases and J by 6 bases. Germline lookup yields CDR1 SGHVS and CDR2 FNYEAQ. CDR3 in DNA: TGTGCCAGCAGCCGGGGGACAGGGGCCGGCGAGCAGTACTTC. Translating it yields CASSRGTGAGEQYF. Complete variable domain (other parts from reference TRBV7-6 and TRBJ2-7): GAGVSQSPRYKVTKRGQDVALRCDPISGHVSLYWYRQALGQGPEFLTYFNYEAQQDKSGLPNDRFSAERPEGSISTLTIQRTEQRDSAMYRCASSRGTGAGEQYFGPGTRLTVT.

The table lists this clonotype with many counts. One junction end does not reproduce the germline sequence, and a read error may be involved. DNA for the CDR3: TGTGCCAGCAGCTTGGGCAGCAATTCAACCCTCAACTTT. As protein: CASSLGSNSTLNF. This chain links TRBV5-6 with TRBJ1-6; D gene ambiguous. This CDR3 comprises 13 residues. Germline V gives CDR1 SGHDT, CDR2 YYEEEE.

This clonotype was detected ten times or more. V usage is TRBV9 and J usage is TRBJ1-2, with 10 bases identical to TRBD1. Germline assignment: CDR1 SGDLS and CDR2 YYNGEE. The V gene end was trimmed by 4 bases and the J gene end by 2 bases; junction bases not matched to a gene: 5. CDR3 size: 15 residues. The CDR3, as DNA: TGTGCCAGCAGCCCAAGACAGGGGGCGAACTATGGCTACACCTTC. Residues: CASSPRQGANYGYTF. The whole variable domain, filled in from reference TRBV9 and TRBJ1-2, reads DSGVTQTPKHLITATGQRVTLRCSPRSGDLSVYWYQQSLDQGLQFLIQYYNGEERAKGNILERFSAQQFPDLHSELNLSSLELGDSALYFCASSPRQGANYGYTFGSGTRLTVV.

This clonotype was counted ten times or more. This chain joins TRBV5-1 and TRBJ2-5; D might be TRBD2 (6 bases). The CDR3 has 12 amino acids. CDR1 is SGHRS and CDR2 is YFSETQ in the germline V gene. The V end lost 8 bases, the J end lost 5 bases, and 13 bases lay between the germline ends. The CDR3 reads CASFTSFETQYF. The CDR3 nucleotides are TGCGCCAGTTTTACTAGCTTCGAGACCCAGTACTTC. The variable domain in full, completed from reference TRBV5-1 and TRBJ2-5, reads KAGVTQTPRYLIKTRGQQVTLSCSPISGHRSVSWYQQTPGQGLQFLFEYFSETQRNKGNFPGRFSGRQFSNSRSEMNVSTLELGDSALYLCASFTSFETQYFGPGTRLLVL.

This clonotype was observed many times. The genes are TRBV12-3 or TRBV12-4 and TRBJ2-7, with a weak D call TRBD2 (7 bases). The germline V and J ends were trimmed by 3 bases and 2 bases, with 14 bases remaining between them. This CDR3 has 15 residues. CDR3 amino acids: CASSFGGGAPYEQYF. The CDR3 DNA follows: TGTGCCAGCAGTTTTGGTGGGGGGGCCCCCTACGAGCAGTACTTC.

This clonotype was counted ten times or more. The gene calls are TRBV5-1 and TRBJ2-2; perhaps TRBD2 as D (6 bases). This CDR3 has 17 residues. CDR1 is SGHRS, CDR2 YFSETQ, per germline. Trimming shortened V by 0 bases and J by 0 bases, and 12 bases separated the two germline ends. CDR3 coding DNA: TGCGCCAGCAGCTTGGATCGGAGCGGGTCGAACACCGGGGAGCTGTTTTTT. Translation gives CASSLDRSGSNTGELFF.

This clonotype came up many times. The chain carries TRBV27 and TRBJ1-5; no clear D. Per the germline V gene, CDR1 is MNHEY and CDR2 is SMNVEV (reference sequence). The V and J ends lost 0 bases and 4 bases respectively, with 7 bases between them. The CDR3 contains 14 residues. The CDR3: CASSLSRQNQPQHF. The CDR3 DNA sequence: TGTGCCAGCAGTTTATCGAGGCAGAATCAGCCCCAGCATTTT.

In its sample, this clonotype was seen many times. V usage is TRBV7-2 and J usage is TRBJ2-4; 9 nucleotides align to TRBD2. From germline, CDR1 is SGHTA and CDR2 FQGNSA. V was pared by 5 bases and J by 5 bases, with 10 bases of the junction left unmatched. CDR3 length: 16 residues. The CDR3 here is CASSHHGGLAENIQYF. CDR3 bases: TGTGCCAGCAGCCACCATGGGGGACTAGCAGAAAACATTCAGTACTTC.

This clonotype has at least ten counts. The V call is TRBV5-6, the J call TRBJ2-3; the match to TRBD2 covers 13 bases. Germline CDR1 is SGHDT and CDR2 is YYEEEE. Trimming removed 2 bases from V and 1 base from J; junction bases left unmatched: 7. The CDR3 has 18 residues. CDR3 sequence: CASSLTSGGARGTDTQYF. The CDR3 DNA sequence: TGTGCCAGCAGCTTAACTAGCGGGGGGGCCAGAGGCACAGATACGCAGTATTTT. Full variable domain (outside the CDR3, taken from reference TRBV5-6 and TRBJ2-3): DAGVTQSPTHLIKTRGQQVTLRCSPKSGHDTVSWYQQALGQGPQFIFQYYEEEERQRGNFPDRFSGHQFPNYSSELNVNALLLGDSALYLCASSLTSGGARGTDTQYFGPGTRLTVL.

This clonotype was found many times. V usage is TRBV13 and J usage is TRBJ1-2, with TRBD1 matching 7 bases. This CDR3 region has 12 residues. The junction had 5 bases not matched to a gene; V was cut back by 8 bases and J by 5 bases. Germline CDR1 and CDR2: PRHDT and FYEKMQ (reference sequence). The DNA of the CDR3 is TGTGCCAGCGAGACAGGGCGTTATGGCTACACCTTC. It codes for CASETGRYGYTF.

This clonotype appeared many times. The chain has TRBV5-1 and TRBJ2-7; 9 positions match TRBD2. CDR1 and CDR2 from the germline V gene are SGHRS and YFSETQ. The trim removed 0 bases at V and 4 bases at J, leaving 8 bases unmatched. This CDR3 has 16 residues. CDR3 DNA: TGCGCCAGCAGCTTGGATGGCGGGGGGGCTCTATACGAGCAGTACTTC. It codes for CASSLDGGGALYEQYF. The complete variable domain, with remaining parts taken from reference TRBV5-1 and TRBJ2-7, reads KAGVTQTPRYLIKTRGQQVTLSCSPISGHRSVSWYQQTPGQGLQFLFEYFSETQRNKGNFPGRFSGRQFSNSRSEMNVSTLELGDSALYLCASSLDGGGALYEQYFGPGTRLTVT.

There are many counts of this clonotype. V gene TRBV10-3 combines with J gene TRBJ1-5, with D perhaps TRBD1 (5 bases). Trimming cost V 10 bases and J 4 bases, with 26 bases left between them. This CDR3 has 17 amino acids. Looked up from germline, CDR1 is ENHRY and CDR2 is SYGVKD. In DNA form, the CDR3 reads TGTGCCACCAGCAGCGATTTGGGACCAGGGCGGAATCAGCCCCAGCATTTT. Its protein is CATSSDLGPGRNQPQHF.

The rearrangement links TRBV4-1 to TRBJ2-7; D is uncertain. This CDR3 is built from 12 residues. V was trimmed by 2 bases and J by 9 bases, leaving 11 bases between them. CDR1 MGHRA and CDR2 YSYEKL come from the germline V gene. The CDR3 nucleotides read TGCGCCAGCAGCCAACTCAGCGAAGCGCAGTACTTC. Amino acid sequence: CASSQLSEAQYF.

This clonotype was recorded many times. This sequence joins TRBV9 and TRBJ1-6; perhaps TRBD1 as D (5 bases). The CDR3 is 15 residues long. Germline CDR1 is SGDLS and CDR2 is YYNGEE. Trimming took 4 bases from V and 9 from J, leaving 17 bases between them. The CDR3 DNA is TGTGCCAGCAGCCCGTCCGGGGGGGATCGTTCACCCCTCCACTTT. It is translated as CASSPSGGDRSPLHF.